Reported below is one T cell receptor (beta chain). The target of this receptor is not known. Qualities for individual bases were not recorded, and no much larger clone is one base off. Participants in the prospective study were enrolled through a virtual design, were aged roughly 18 to 100 years, and lived in roughly 24 United States geographic areas. In the prospective study, participants were assigned to cohorts based on the clinical history participants reported in a screening survey and a study questionnaire. Recovered participants in ImmuneRACE Cohort 3 were defined as having two consecutive negative NP/OP PCR tests, clearance from a healthcare professional, or resolution of symptoms. In the prospective study, whole blood, serum and a nasopharyngeal or oropharyngeal swab were collected from each participant by mobile phlebotomists. Prospective study participants could optionally give additional blood draws and questionnaires over an approximately two-month period. Prospective study blood samples were shipped either frozen or at room temperature before DNA extraction.

This sample is drawn from a study of blood T cell repertoires in COVID-19 (dated by TCRdb to the early 2020s). About the investigation overall: The collaborator samples originated in the United States, Italy and Spain and spanned the acute and convalescent phases of COVID-19. The prospective study material was composed of cDNA or gDNA derived from T cells, B-cell-depleted T cells, or PBMCs. HLA class I and class II types, where available, came from metadata supplied by the sample provider rather than from assay-based typing. A de-identified subject ID, COVID-19 status, age in years and sex were almost always included in the sample metadata. The dataset comprised deeply sampled blood TCRbeta repertoires from subjects exposed to, actively infected with, or recovered from COVID-19. Samples were obtained from the ongoing ImmuneRACE study (first 160 participants) and from some 1,300 subjects provided by 6 global collaborators. The repertoires were released in a freely available public database intended as a resource for research on the immune response to SARS-CoV-2.

Beyond this particular receptor, the publication reports: The quantity of clinical and demographic metadata differed by source and by participant and was supplied without curation.

CDR1 and CDR2 were assigned from the germline V gene as SGHAT and FQNNGV. The CDR3 numbers 13 residues from cysteine through phenylalanine. Of all the DNA, just the CDR3 is kept, 39 bases in frame from base 1. The trim is 2 bases for V and 5 bases for J, with a gap of 9 bases between the germline ends. TCRbeta CDR3 regions were amplified from genomic DNA by means of the immunoSEQ Assay, a bias-controlled multiplex PCR. As for how the authors treated the data: The number of nucleated cells in each sample was estimated from the amplification of reference gene primers within the assay. To quantify the absolute abundance of each unique TCRbeta CDR3 rearrangement, sequence reads were collapsed and filtered. For each sample, productive Simpson clonality was calculated by taking the square root of Simpson's diversity index across productive rearrangements. TCRdb provides this immuneACCESS table in a form limited to in-frame rearrangements. Some clones are lacking; in checked studies, under half of them reflect an unresolved V gene, and why the rest are absent is not known. V and J calls and clone size follow that table, whereas D and trimming were derived from the DNA. This sample has under 300,000 clones in its table, and under 95% of those were observed once. Under 2.5% of the sample goes to the ten largest clones.

This sequence was found in a woman aged 18-29 years who had recovered from COVID-19. Material for sequencing was PBMCs or T cells enriched from blood (not recorded which). The sequence is built from TRBV11-2 and TRBJ2-5, and possibly TRBD1, on 5 matching bases. The bases read TGTGCCAGCAGCTTAACCCACAGGGAGACCCAGTACTTC. Its protein is CASSLTHRETQYF.